The rows below give T cell receptor beta chains drawn from one sample of a study of shared clonotypes between healthy human individuals. TCRdb's copy holds only in-frame clones and misses some; the assay was immunoSEQ multiplex PCR. The repertoire holds about 2.4 million clones, with 93% as singletons. The sample was naive CD4+ T cells from PBMCs. The receptors were sampled from a young man in good health. Some clones in this sample may be carry-over from other donors' samples. The CDR3 runs from the conserved cysteine through the conserved F or W. Each record gives: V gene, CDR3 length, clone size, D gene, J gene, CDR3 protein, CDR3 DNA. The D gene is left open where the match is weak. Not all rows give a size; the values are once, few, many and, for expanded clones, a class.

TRBV30	11	.	.	TRBJ2-7	CAWTMFGQQYF	TGTGCCTGGACTATGTTTGGGCAGCAGTACTTC
TRBV29-1	15	.	TRBD2	TRBJ2-3	CSVGGFGVSTDTQYF	TGCAGCGTCGGGGGGTTTGGGGTGAGCACAGATACGCAGTATTTT
TRBV19	13	.	.	TRBJ2-2	CASSPRWTGELFF	TGTGCCAGTAGTCCCCGTTGGACCGGGGAGCTGTTTTTT
TRBV5-1	15	.	TRBD1	TRBJ1-4	CASAWDRSTNEKLFF	TGCGCCAGTGCCTGGGACAGGTCAACTAATGAAAAACTGTTTTTT
TRBV30	16	.	TRBD1	TRBJ1-2	CAWSDLPGGYGYGYTF	TGTGCCTGGAGTGACTTACCAGGGGGCTACGGCTATGGCTACACCTTC
TRBV29-1	13	few	.	TRBJ1-1	CSAQQDPNTEAFF	TGCAGCGCTCAACAGGACCCGAACACTGAAGCTTTCTTT
TRBV30	14	few	TRBD1	TRBJ1-4	CAWSPRQGGEKLFF	TGTGCCTGGAGTCCTAGACAGGGGGGTGAAAAACTGTTTTTT
TRBV7-9	15	.	TRBD1	TRBJ1-5	CASSPQGISNQPQHF	TGTGCCAGCAGCCCACAGGGGATTAGCAATCAGCCCCAGCATTTT
TRBV7-2	14	.	.	TRBJ2-1	CASSLARGYNEQFF	TGTGCCAGCAGCTTAGCCCGGGGATACAATGAGCAGTTCTTC
TRBV15	14	.	TRBD1	TRBJ1-3	CATSRDRGGNTIYF	TGTGCCACCAGTCGGGACAGGGGAGGAAACACCATATATTTT